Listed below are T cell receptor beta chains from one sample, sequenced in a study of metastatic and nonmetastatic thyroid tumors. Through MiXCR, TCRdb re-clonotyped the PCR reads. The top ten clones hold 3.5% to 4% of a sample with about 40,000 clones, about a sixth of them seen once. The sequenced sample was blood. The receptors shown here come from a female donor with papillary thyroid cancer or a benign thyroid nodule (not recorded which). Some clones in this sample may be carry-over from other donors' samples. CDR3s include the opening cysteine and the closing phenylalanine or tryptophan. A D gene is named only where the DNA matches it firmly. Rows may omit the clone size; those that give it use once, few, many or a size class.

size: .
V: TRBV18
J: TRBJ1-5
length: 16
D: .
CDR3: CASSERSVVSNQPQHF
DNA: TGTGCCAGCTCGGAAAGGTCAGTGGTTAGCAATCAGCCCCAGCATTTT

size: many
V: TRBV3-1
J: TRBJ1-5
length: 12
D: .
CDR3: CASSRGDQPQHF
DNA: TGTGCCAGCAGCCGGGGTGATCAGCCCCAGCATTTT

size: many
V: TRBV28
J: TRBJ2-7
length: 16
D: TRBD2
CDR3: CASSPPERGPSYEQYF
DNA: TGTGCCAGCAGCCCCCCCGAGCGGGGGCCCTCCTACGAGCAGTACTTC

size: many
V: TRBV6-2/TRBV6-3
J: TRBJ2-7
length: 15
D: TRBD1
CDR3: CASSYRDRGAYEQYF
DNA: TGTGCCAGCAGTTACCGGGACAGGGGGGCTTACGAGCAGTACTTC

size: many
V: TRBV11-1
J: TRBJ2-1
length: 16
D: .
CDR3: CASSLAPGGDYNEQFF
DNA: TGTGCCAGCAGCTTAGCGCCCGGGGGTGACTACAATGAGCAGTTCTTC

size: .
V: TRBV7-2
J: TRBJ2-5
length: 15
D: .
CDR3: CASSLGERHQETQYF
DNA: TGTGCCAGCAGCTTAGGGGAAAGGCACCAGGAGACCCAGTACTTC

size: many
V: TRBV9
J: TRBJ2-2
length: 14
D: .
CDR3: CASSVDTLTGELFF
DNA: TGTGCCAGCAGCGTAGATACTTTAACCGGGGAGCTGTTTTTT

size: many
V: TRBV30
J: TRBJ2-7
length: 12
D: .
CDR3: CAWTPRGNEQYF
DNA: TGTGCCTGGACCCCGCGGGGAAACGAGCAGTACTTC

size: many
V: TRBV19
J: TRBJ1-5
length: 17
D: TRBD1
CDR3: CASNTEPGQVGNQPQHF
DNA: TGTGCCAGTAACACTGAGCCCGGACAGGTGGGCAATCAGCCCCAGCATTTT

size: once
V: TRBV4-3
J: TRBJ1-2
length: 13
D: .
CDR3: CASSQEDSYGYTF
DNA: TGCGCCAGCAGCCAAGAGGACAGTTATGGCTACACCTTC

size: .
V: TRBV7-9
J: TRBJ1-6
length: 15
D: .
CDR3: CASSLGGDGNSPLHF
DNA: TGTGCCAGCAGCTTGGGAGGGGATGGCAATTCACCCCTCCACTTT

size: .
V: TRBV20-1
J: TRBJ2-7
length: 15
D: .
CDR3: CSARDEQWSSYEQYF
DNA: TGCAGTGCTAGAGATGAGCAGTGGTCCTCCTACGAGCAGTACTTC

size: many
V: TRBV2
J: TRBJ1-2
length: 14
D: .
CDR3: CASTFNVGNYGYTF
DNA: TGTGCCAGCACCTTTAATGTAGGCAACTATGGCTACACCTTC

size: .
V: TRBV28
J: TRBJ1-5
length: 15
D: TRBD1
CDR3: CANIGGTGGNHPQHF
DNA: TGTGCCAACATAGGGGGGACAGGGGGCAATCATCCCCAGCATTTT

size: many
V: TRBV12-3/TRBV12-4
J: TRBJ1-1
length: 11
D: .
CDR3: CASSLGTEAFF
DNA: TGTGCCAGCAGTTTAGGCACTGAAGCTTTCTTT

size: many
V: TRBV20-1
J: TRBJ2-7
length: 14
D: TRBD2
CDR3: CSAREGGRDYEQYF
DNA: TGCAGTGCTAGAGAGGGGGGGAGAGATTACGAGCAGTACTTC

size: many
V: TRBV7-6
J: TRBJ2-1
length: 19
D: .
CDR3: CASSSPGLGATSSYNEQFF
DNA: TGTGCCAGCAGCTCCCCCGGACTGGGCGCGACGAGCTCCTACAATGAGCAGTTCTTC

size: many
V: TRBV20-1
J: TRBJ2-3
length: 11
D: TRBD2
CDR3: CSARGGDTQYF
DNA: TGCAGTGCTCGGGGGGGAGATACGCAGTATTTT

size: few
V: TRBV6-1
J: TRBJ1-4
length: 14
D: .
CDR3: CASSGGMGVEKLFF
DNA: TGTGCCAGCAGTGGAGGAATGGGGGTTGAAAAACTGTTTTTT

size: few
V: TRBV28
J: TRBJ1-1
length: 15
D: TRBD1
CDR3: CASSTIQTGQTEDFF
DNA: TGTGCCAGCAGTACAATCCAGACAGGGCAAACTGAAGATTTCTTT

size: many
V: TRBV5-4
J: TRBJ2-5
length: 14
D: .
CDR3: CASSLGGVRETQYF
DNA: TGTGCCAGCAGCTTGGGAGGGGTTCGTGAGACCCAGTACTTC

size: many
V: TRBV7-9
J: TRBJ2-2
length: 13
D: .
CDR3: CASSFRGSGEPFF
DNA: TGTGCCAGCAGCTTCCGGGGGTCCGGGGAGCCGTTTTTT

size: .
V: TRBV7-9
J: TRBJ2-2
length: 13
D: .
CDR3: CALAGQIMGELFF
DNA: TGTGCTCTGGCGGGACAAATAATGGGGGAGCTGTTTTTT

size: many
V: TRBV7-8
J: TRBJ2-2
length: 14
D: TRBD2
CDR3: CASSWLAGTGELFF
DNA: TGTGCCAGCAGCTGGCTAGCGGGCACCGGGGAGCTGTTTTTT

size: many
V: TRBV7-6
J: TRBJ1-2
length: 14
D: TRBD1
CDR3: CASSLTGGNYGYTF
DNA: TGTGCCAGCAGCTTAACAGGGGGCAACTATGGCTACACCTTC